This T cell receptor beta chain derives from a study of T cell repertoires in aging, cancer and after chemotherapy. Study-wide background: Donor ages fell into six groups from 30 or younger up to 70 or older. Millions of TCR reads made up the full dataset.

A word on this clonotype: Its cognate antigen is unknown.

General study results and limits: Compared with age-matched healthy donors, untreated hematological or solid cancer patients showed higher blood TCR clonality. In each cancer cohort, median generation probability increased across chemotherapy, suggesting thymic output rebounded.

The template was genomic DNA from peripheral blood, not RNA. Germline CDR1 MNHEY, CDR2 SVGAGI. The CDR3 has 15 residues. Deletions cut 6 bases from V and 0 bases from J, with 11 bases between. TRB rearrangements spanning V, D and J were amplified using mixed TRB-A/B primers. TCRdb ran MiXCR on the multiplex PCR reads and lists one entry per CDR3 protein. This sample yields some 10,000 distinct CDR3 sequences, of which less than 35% are seen a single time; about 18% belongs to the top ten. Sequences were obtained from blood. The chain uses TRBV6-5 and TRBJ1-4; D might be TRBD1 (6 bases). The receptor comes from a human donor in good health. The donor label of this sample is uncertain. CDR3 nucleotides: TGTGCCAGCAGCCCGGAGGGGGCAACTAATGAAAAACTGTTTTTT. It yields the protein CASSPEGATNEKLFF.